This T cell receptor beta chain is from a study of blood T cell repertoires in COVID-19. Clones were sequenced by immunoSEQ multiplex PCR, and TCRdb holds only the in-frame ones, with some missing. The table shows fewer than 250,000 clones, with under 90% occurring only once. Trimming took 0 bases from V and 9 from J; bases not matched to a gene: 2. CDR3 size: 13 residues. Germline CDR1 reads SGHTA; CDR2 reads FQGTGA. Sequencing input: peripheral blood. This TCR was recovered from a man between 60 and 75 years old who had recovered from COVID-19. The chain has TRBV7-3 and TRBJ2-1, with 7 positions matching TRBD1. CDR3 DNA: TGTGCCAGCAGCTTAACACAGGGGTTTGAGCAGTTCTTC. Protein sequence: CASSLTQGFEQFF.